The clone carrying this T cell receptor (beta chain) was observed a few times. Its cognate antigen is unknown. The data derive from a study of CD8+ T cells in alopecia areata. Turning to the study itself: Tofacitinib exposure lasted 6 to 18 months, followed by 6 months off drug. Points from the study as a whole: With patients, TCR sharing proved less clear than in mice, a difference possibly related to HLA.

It was cDNA, reverse transcribed from extracted RNA, that served as the sequencing template. Repertoires were generated with immunoSEQ multiplex PCR, while TCRdb's copy carries only in-frame clones and drops some. The table has 100,000 to 150,000 clones, approximately 58% seen once. The sequenced sample was CD4+ T cells sorted from blood, obtained at week 0. The origin of this receptor is a human donor with alopecia areata.

CDR3 nucleotides: TGTGCCAGCTCACCAACGTCAGGGGATCAGCCCCAGCATTTT. Amino acids: CASSPTSGDQPQHF. This sequence joins TRBV18 and TRBJ1-5; TRBD1 might be the D (6 bases). The V end was cut by 2 bases, the J end by 5 bases, with 10 bases between. CDR3 length: 14 amino acids. Germline loops: CDR1 KGHSH, CDR2 LQKENI.